This TCR beta chain came from a study of identical twins. Each CDR3 protein gets one entry after TCRdb re-called the 5' RACE reads with MiXCR. The sample shows about 480,000 distinct CDR3 sequences, about 14% of them seen only once. Germline V gene lookup returns CDR1 SGHRS and CDR2 YFSETQ. Trimming shortened V by 2 bases and J by 2 bases, and 5 bases separated the two germline ends. The length of the CDR3 is 12 residues. The same data also contributed to another study, on yellow fever vaccine responses in identical twins.

The rearrangement joins TRBV5-1 to TRBJ2-7, with D hard to call. The sequencing input was CD4+ T cells sorted from blood. The TCR sequence derives from a woman younger than 35 in good health. This chain's CDR3 is CASSLNPYEQYF. The CDR3 DNA follows: TGCGCCAGCAGCTTAAACCCCTACGAGCAGTACTTC.